A selection of T cell receptor beta chains follows, all from one sample in a study of T cell responses to AZD1222 COVID-19 vaccine. The assay was immunoSEQ multiplex PCR, and TCRdb's table has in-frame clones only and misses some. The sample gives around 140,000 clones, 85% to 95% of which show up once; less than 15% is in the top ten. The sequenced sample was peripheral blood, obtained after recovery from COVID-19. These receptors originate from an adult who had recovered from COVID-19. Both conserved end residues are part of each CDR3. D genes are given only for firm matches.

v_call d_call cdr3_aa
TRBV7-2 TRBD1 CASSLDKRTGRASYTEAFF
TRBV6-5 NA CASSPDGMGYNEQFF
TRBV7-9 NA CASSLPSEQETQYF
TRBV19 NA CASSIEPSNQPQHF
TRBV27 NA CASRDTGMGQPQHF
TRBV19 NA CASSIAETAYGYTF
TRBV12-3/TRBV12-4 TRBD2 CASGLASGDTQYF
TRBV28 NA CASRPTGQALSYEQYF
TRBV7-9 NA CASSGPGGQNTEAFF
TRBV15 NA CATSRGGNSNQPQHF
TRBV5-1 NA CASSQGLTTNEKLFF
TRBV5-1 NA CASSPLGTYRDYGYTF
TRBV5-1 NA CASSGGTKPEQFF
TRBV3-1/TRBV3-2 TRBD1 CASSPKEPGRDRVPPETQYF
TRBV27 NA CASSFGWSDTQYF
TRBV2 NA CASNPQSSTDTQYF
TRBV18 NA CASSPLGETQYF
TRBV7-2 NA CASRGGTYEQYF
TRBV27 TRBD1 CASSATGFRQPQHF
TRBV30 NA CAWSKAVSYEQYF
TRBV3-1/TRBV3-2 NA CASSQGLARRSPLHF
TRBV3-1/TRBV3-2 NA CASSQGVPGNTIYF
TRBV18 NA CASSRDGGNQPQHF
TRBV6-2/TRBV6-3 TRBD2 CASSPWTSGSDEQYF
TRBV19 NA CASTPPGEMNTEAFF
TRBV6-5 TRBD1 CASSSAAGTVDEQYF
TRBV7-9 TRBD2 CASSQGGLAAWIGQFF
TRBV11-3 TRBD2 CASSHLAGDHNEQFF
TRBV14 TRBD1 CASSQETGVNYGYTF
TRBV6-2/TRBV6-3 TRBD2 CASSYSPSGPTDTQYF
TRBV27 NA CASSFTGLPYSTYGYTF
TRBV5-4 TRBD2 CASSFSGRAGNEQFF
TRBV2 TRBD1 CASSEPRTGYNEQFF
TRBV3-1/TRBV3-2 NA CASSQGTAVGYTF
TRBV5-1 NA CASSLAGRGTYEQYF
TRBV10-3 NA CAISGTSTDTQYF
TRBV19 NA CASSPGPAQRGLAGGLNTGELFF
TRBV28 TRBD2 CASSLFSIAGGRTSSYEQYF
TRBV6-6 NA CASSYVVGPETEAFF
TRBV6-2/TRBV6-3 NA CASSYGISGRNTEAFF
TRBV5-1 NA CASSLGVGDRHF
TRBV5-6 TRBD2 CASSSLLADYNEQFF
TRBV28 TRBD1 CATSLGGQVNQPQHF
TRBV5-1 NA CASSHLGQSPPRYEQYF
TRBV2 NA CASSEVAGVVGGYTF
TRBV7-9 TRBD1 CASSGQGIGDTEAFF
TRBV5-1 TRBD1 CASSPLRGQGPYEQYF
TRBV7-9 TRBD2 CASSPAGLSNEQFF
TRBV7-9 NA CASSSPQGFVYEQYF
TRBV6-5 TRBD1 CASTPGTGKYEQYF
TRBV18 NA CASSPQSAAYEQYF
TRBV10-3 NA CAISLTAGTYQETQYF
TRBV27 NA CASSSYRDSDYEQYF